The clone carrying this TCR beta chain was seen at least ten times. Its antigen is currently unknown. The germline V gene encodes CDR1 LNHDA and CDR2 SQIVND (reference sequence). With V trimmed by 5 bases and J by 7 bases, 7 bases remained unmatched. The CDR3 is 13 amino acids. This sample is part of a study of CD8+CD57+ T cells in acquired aplastic anemia. As for the study in general: Healthy donor CD4+ samples were sequenced to a depth that averaged roughly 9.9 million reads. Study-wide findings and caveats: Between the patient and control groups, CD8+ Simpson's diversity did not differ significantly. Researchers report that some 31 CD8+ CDR3 sequences appeared in both patients and controls.

TCR beta VDJ and CDR3 were profiled, and genomic DNA was the template. MiXCR, applied by TCRdb to the reads, yields one record per CDR3 protein. Among 400,000 to 500,000 distinct CDR3 sequences listed, 55% to 75% were seen once. This chain connects TRBV19 to TRBJ2-7, with TRBD1 matching over 8 bases. Sequencing was carried out using sorted CD4+, CD8+, or CD8+CD57+ T cells (not recorded which) from PBMCs. The sequence was collected from a human donor in good health, serving as a control. The CDR3 DNA follows: TGTGCCAGTAGTGTGCAGGGGGCGCGGGAGCAGTACTTC. Translating gives CASSVQGAREQYF.